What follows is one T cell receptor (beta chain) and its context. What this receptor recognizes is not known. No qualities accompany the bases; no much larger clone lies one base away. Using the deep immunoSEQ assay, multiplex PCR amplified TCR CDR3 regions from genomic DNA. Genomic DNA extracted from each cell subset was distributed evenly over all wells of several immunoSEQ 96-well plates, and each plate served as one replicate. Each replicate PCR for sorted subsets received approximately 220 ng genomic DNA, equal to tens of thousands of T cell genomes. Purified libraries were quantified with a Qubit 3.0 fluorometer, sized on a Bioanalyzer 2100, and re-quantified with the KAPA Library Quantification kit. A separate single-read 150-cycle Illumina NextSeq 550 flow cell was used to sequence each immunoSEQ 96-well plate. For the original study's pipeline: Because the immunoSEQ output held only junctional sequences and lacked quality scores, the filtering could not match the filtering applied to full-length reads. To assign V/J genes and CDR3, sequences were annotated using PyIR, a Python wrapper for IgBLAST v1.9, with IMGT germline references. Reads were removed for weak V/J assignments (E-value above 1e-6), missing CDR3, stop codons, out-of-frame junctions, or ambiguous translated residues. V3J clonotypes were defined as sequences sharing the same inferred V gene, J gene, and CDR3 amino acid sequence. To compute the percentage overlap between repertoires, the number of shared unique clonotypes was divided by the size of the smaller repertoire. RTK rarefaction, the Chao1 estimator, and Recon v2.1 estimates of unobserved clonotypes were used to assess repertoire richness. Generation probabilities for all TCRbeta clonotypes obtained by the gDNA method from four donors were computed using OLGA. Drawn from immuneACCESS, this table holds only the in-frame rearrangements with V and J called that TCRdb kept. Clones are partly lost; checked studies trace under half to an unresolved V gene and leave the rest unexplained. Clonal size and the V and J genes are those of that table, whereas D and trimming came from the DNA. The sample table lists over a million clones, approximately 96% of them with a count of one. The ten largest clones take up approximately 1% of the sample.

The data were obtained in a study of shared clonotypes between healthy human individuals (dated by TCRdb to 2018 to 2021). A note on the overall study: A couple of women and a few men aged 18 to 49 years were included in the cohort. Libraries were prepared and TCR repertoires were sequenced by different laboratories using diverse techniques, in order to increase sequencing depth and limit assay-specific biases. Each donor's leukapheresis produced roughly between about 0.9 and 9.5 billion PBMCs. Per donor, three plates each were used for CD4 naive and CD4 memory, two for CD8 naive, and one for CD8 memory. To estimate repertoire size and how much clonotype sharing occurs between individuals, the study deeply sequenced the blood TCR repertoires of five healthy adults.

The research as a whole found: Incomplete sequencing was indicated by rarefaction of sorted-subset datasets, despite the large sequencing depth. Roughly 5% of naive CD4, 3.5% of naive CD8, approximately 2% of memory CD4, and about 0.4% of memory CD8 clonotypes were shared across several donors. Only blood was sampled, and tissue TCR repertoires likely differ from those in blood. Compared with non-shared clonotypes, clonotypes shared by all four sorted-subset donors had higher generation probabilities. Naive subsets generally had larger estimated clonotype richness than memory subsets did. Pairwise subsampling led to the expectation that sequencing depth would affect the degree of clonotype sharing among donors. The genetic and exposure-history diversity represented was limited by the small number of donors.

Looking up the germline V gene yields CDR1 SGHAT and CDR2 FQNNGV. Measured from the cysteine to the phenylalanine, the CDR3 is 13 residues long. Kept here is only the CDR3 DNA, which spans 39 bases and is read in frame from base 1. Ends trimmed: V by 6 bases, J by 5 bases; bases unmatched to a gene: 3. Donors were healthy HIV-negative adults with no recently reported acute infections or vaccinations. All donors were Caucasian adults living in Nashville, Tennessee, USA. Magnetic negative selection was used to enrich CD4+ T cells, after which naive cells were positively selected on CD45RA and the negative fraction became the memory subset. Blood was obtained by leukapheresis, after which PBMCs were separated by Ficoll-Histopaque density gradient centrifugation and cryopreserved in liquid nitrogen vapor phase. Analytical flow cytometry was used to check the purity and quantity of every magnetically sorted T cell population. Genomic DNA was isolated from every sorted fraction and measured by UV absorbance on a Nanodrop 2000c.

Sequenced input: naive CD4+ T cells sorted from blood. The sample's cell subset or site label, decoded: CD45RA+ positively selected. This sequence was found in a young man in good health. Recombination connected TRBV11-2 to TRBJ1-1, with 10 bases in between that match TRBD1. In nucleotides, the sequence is TGTGCCAGCAGGGGGACAGGGGTGACTGAAGCTTTCTTT. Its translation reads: CASRGTGVTEAFF.